This TCR beta chain was profiled in a study of spatial heterogeneity in lung cancer. Study background: Detected beta-chain sequences consistently exceeded alpha-chain sequences. Combinations of a unique TCR and a UMI were tallied in raw reads, and on average each appeared more than ten times.

This clonotype occurred many times. The time point here: sample taken at primary tumor resection. Sequencing was performed on whole RNA extracted from tumor and nontumor lung tissue, or from frozen PBMC, and the material was left unsorted. Germline V gene lookup returns CDR1 DFQATT and CDR2 SNEGSKA (reference sequence). The CDR3 sequence is 17 residues long. V was clipped by 1 base and J by 1 base, with 16 bases between them. TCRdb reanalysed the 5' RACE reads using MiXCR and keeps one entry per CDR3 protein. The sample yields approximately 6,300 distinct CDR3 sequences, approximately 13% seen once. This sequence joins TRBV20-1 and TRBJ2-2, with D perhaps TRBD2 (6 bases). The sequence derives from a female donor with early-stage non-small cell lung cancer. The specimen comprised normal lung tissue next to the tumor, sampled at surgery. The CDR3 loop is CSARGAGLFENTGELFF. The CDR3 region has the DNA TGCAGTGCTAGAGGTGCGGGACTGTTTGAGAACACCGGGGAGCTGTTTTTT.